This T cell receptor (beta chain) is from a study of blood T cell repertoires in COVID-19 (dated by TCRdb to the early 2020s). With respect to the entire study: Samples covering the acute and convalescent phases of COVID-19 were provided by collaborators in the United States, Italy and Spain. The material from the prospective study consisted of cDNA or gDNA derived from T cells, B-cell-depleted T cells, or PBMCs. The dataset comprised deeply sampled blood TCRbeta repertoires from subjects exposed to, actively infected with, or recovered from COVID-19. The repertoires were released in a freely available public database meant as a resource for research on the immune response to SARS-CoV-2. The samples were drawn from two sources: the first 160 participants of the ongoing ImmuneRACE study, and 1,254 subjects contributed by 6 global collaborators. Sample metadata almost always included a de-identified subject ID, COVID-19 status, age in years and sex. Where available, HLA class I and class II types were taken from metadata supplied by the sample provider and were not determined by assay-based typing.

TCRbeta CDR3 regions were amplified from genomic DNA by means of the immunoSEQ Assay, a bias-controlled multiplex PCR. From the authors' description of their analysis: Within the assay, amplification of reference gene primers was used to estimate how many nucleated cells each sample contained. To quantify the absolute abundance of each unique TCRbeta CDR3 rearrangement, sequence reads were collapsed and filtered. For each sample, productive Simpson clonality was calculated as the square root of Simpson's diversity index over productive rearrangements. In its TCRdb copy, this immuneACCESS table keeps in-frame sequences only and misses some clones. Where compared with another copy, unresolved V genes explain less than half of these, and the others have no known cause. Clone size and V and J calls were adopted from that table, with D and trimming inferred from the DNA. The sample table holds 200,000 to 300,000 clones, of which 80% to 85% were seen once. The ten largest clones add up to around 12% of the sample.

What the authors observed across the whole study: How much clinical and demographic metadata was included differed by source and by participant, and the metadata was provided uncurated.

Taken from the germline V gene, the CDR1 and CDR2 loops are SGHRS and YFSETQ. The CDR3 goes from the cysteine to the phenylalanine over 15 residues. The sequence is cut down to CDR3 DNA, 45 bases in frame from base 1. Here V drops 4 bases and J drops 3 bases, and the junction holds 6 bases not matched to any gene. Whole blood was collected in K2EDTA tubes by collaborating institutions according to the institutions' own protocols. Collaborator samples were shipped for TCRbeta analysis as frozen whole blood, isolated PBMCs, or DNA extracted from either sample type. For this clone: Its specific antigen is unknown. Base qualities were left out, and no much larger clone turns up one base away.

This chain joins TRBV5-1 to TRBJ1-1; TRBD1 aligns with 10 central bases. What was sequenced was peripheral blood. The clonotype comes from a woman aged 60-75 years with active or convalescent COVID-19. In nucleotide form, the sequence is TGCGCCAGCAGCAAGACTGGACAGGGGGACACTGAAGCTTTCTTT. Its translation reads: CASSKTGQGDTEAFF.